These 26 T cell receptor beta chains share one sample of origin, sequenced in a study of MAIT cells during Salmonella Paratyphi A infection. Overall study results and limits: Oligoclonal MAIT cells preferred TRBV20 and TRBV6, with usage seemingly unaffected by infection.

The antigens for these receptors are not known. TCRdb reprocessed the 5' RACE reads via MiXCR and lists one record per CDR3 protein. The sample comprises some 540 distinct CDR3 sequences, less than 40% of which are singletons, and 50% to 75% rests with the top ten. Time point: after infection, following antibiotic treatment. Flow cytometry identified and sorted MAIT cells as Valpha7.2+ CD161+ T cells. This material consisted of MAIT cells from blood, taken at the last sampling point of the challenge study. These receptors were obtained from a person aged 18 to 75 who was deliberately infected with Salmonella Paratyphi A in a paratyphoid fever challenge study.

The rearrangement uses TRBV5-1 and TRBJ2-7; D is ambiguous. Germline V gives CDR1 SGHRS, CDR2 YFSETQ. V gave up 2 bases and J gave up 6 bases, with 18 bases separating them. This CDR3 comprises 15 residues. The CDR3 region is CASSFEGGPLGEQYF. In DNA form, the CDR3 reads TGCGCCAGCAGCTTTGAAGGTGGGCCCCTGGGCGAGCAGTACTTC.

This sequence joins TRBV29-1 and TRBJ2-7; D gene ambiguous. CDR1 is SQVTM and CDR2 is ANQGSEA in the germline V gene. Trimming removed 7 bases from V and 0 bases from J, with 7 bases in between. This CDR3 is 11 amino acids long. CDR3 sequence (DNA): TGCAGCGGGCAGAGCTCCTACGAGCAGTACTTC. It encodes CSGQSSYEQYF.

This clonotype is large within its sample. V gene TRBV20-1 combines with J gene TRBJ2-5; 15 bases align to TRBD2. From germline, CDR1 is DFQATT and CDR2 SNEGSKA (reference sequence). CDR3 length equals 19 residues. Trimming took 1 base from V and 3 from J; bases not matched to a gene: 12. The CDR3 nucleotides read TGCAGTGCTAGAGGGGAATCCGGGACTAGCGGGGGGCCGAAAGAGACCCAGTACTTC. Amino acid sequence: CSARGESGTSGGPKETQYF.

The chain is built from TRBV7-3 and TRBJ2-1; no firm D call. From germline, CDR1 is SGHTA and CDR2 FQGTGA. With 10 bases removed from V and 4 bases from J, the gap between germline ends came to 11 bases. The CDR3 runs to 12 residues. CDR3 DNA: TGTGCCATCAGATTAACATACAATGAGCAGTTCTTC. Translated: CAIRLTYNEQFF.

J is TRBJ2-3 and V is TRBV6-1; 7 bases are shared with TRBD2. V shed 5 bases and J 6 bases; nucleotides not matched to a gene: 14. Germline loops: CDR1 MNHNS, CDR2 SASEGT. The CDR3 runs to 16 residues. The CDR3 here is CASSPSGVSLGDTQYF. In DNA form, the CDR3 reads TGTGCCAGCAGTCCTAGCGGAGTCTCTCTTGGGGATACGCAGTATTTT.

By share, this clonotype counts as medium-sized. The chain uses TRBV5-6 and TRBJ2-1; 7 positions agree with TRBD1. Germline V CDR1 and CDR2: SGHDT, YYEEEE. This CDR3 has 13 residues. J gave up 8 bases and V 0 bases, and 2 bases lay outside the gene matches. In DNA form, the CDR3 reads TGTGCCAGCAGCTTGGAGGGGGCCGATGAGCAGTTCTTC. Translating gives CASSLEGADEQFF.

The chain links TRBV12-3 or TRBV12-4 to TRBJ1-1, with 7 bases aligning to TRBD1. The CDR3 is 13 residues long. With V trimmed by 5 bases and J by 7 bases, 7 bases remained unmatched. CDR3 sequence (DNA): TGTGCCAGCAGTCCAGGAACAGGGGTTGAAGCTTTCTTT. Its translation is CASSPGTGVEAFF.

V gene TRBV29-1 combines with J gene TRBJ2-2, with D uncertain. V lost 7 bases to trimming and J lost 0 bases, with 9 bases between them. The CDR3 has 13 amino acids. The germline gives CDR1 SQVTM, CDR2 ANQGSEA. CDR3 nucleotides: TGCAGCGCCCCCCAACCGAACACCGGGGAGCTGTTTTTT. It yields the protein CSAPQPNTGELFF.

The genes are TRBV20-1 and TRBJ2-1, with 7 positions matching TRBD2. This CDR3 is 15 amino acids long. The V gene's germline CDR1 is DFQATT and CDR2 SNEGSKA (reference sequence). V dropped 0 bases and J dropped 2; count of bases not matched to a gene: 4. The CDR3 is CSARDTTSAYNEQFF. CDR3 bases: TGCAGTGCTAGAGACACCACTAGCGCCTACAATGAGCAGTTCTTC.

Concerning this clonotype itself: With a much larger clone just one base away, this may be a read error. The genes are TRBV6-4 and TRBJ2-3; D not resolved. CDR1 and CDR2 (germline): MRHNA, SNTAGT. The CDR3 runs to 11 residues. The CDR3, as DNA: TGTGTCAGCAGTGACACAGATACGCAGTATTTT. Its protein is CVSSDTDTQYF.

The chain is built from TRBV20-1 and TRBJ1-1; 10 bases fit TRBD1. The CDR3 length is 12 residues. The trim removed 7 bases at V and 5 bases at J, leaving 4 bases unmatched. Per the germline V gene, CDR1 is DFQATT and CDR2 is SNEGSKA (reference sequence). DNA for the CDR3: TGCAGTGAAGGGACAGGGGAAACTGAAGCTTTCTTT. Amino acid sequence: CSEGTGETEAFF.

V and J are TRBV20-1 and TRBJ2-7, with 10 bases matching TRBD2. The CDR3 totals 16 residues. The V segment lost 6 bases and the J segment 1 base; nucleotides outside the gene matches: 12. CDR1 is DFQATT, CDR2 SNEGSKA, per germline (reference sequence). The CDR3 DNA reads as TGCAGTGCCAGCAGTTCCCTAGCGGGAGAATCCTACGAGCAGTACTTC. The encoded protein is CSASSSLAGESYEQYF.

This clonotype rates as hyperexpanded. This sequence joins TRBV20-1 and TRBJ2-1; 8 bases match TRBD2. The length of the CDR3 is 13 residues. The V segment lost 1 base and the J segment 5 bases; nucleotides outside the gene matches: 1. Germline-derived CDR1 and CDR2 are DFQATT and SNEGSKA (reference sequence). The CDR3 sequence: CSARATSDNEQFF. As DNA, the CDR3 is TGCAGTGCTAGAGCGACTAGCGACAATGAGCAGTTCTTC.

The sample holds a few counts of this clonotype. The J gene is TRBJ2-7, the V gene TRBV20-1; the D gene is possibly TRBD2 (5 bases). Trimming removed 8 bases from V and 0 bases from J, with 11 bases in between. Germline loops: CDR1 DFQATT, CDR2 SNEGSKA (reference sequence). This CDR3 has 12 amino acids. The CDR3 here is CSFSESSYEQYF. DNA of the CDR3: TGCAGTTTTAGCGAGAGCTCCTACGAGCAGTACTTC.

The J gene is TRBJ1-1, the V gene TRBV7-9; possibly TRBD1 for D (6 bases). The germline V gene has CDR1 SEHNR and CDR2 FQNEAQ (reference sequence). CDR3 length: 14 amino acids. Trimming removed 4 bases at V and 4 bases at J, with 13 bases between. Here the CDR3 DNA reads TGTGCCAGCAGCTCGCCCGGGGGGGCCACTGAAGCTTTCTTT. Residues: CASSSPGGATEAFF.

CDR3 loop: CSARVEDYGYTF. CDR3 in DNA: TGCAGTGCTAGAGTTGAAGACTATGGCTACACCTTC. The rearrangement links TRBV20-1 to TRBJ1-2; D not certain. Trimming removed 1 base at V and 3 bases at J, with 6 bases between. Germline lookup yields CDR1 DFQATT and CDR2 SNEGSKA (reference sequence). The CDR3 is 12 amino acids.

V gene TRBV20-1 combines with J gene TRBJ2-1, with TRBD2 identical over 9 bases. Germline lookup yields CDR1 DFQATT and CDR2 SNEGSKA (reference sequence). This CDR3 contains 15 residues. J was trimmed by 7 bases and V by 0 bases; bases with no gene match: 7. The CDR3 nucleotides are TGCAGTGCTAGAGATCTAGCGGGATCCGATAATGAGCAGTTCTTC. Its protein is CSARDLAGSDNEQFF.

This clonotype was observed a few times. The germline gene is not matched at one end of the junction; a read error may be the cause. The rearrangement links TRBV7-7 to TRBJ2-5, with TRBD2 as a possible D gene (6 bases). CDR1 and CDR2 (germline): SSHAT, FNYEAQ (reference sequence). The CDR3 loop spans 19 amino acids. CDR3 in DNA: TGTGCTAGCAGCCTAACTAGCAACGGGGACCCAGCGTACCAAGAGACCCAGTACTTC. This codes for CASSLTSNGDPAYQETQYF.

This clonotype has only a few counts. The chain links TRBV20-1 to TRBJ1-1; D not certain. Germline CDR1 reads DFQATT; CDR2 reads SNEGSKA (reference sequence). This CDR3 region has 12 residues. Trimming took off 0 bases at V and 3 bases at J, with 5 bases between the two ends. The CDR3 region has the DNA TGCAGTGCTAGAGAGAAGGACACTGAAGCTTTCTTT. Amino acids: CSAREKDTEAFF.

As regards this clonotype: The DNA is left out, because the CDR3 cannot be placed on it with certainty; the CDR3 is given as TCRdb lists it. This chain joins TRBV5-1 and TRBJ2-1; the DNA was not used to check the table's D call, TRBD2. The germline V gene encodes CDR1 SGHRS and CDR2 YFSETQ. The CDR3 has 22 residues if both end residues are counted. CDR3 residues: CASSFYICSARDSREGLYEQFF.

The chain couples TRBV28 to TRBJ2-3, with D uncertain. The germline V gene has CDR1 MDHEN and CDR2 SYDVKM. Between the trimmed V and J ends, which lost 4 bases and 3 bases, there was a span of 23 bases. This CDR3 is 18 amino acids long. The CDR3, as DNA: TGTGCCAGCAGTTCTTACCCCGGTCGACTCGCCGGGACAGATACGCAGTATTTT. Translated, it gives CASSSYPGRLAGTDTQYF.

With regard to this clonotype: It is unclear where the CDR3 begins or ends on the DNA, so no DNA is shown, and the CDR3 is as TCRdb lists it. CDR3 protein: CSARAWTSGRETPGSCFF. The chain carries TRBV20-1 and TRBJ2-2; the table names TRBD2, a call not compared with the DNA. Germline assignment: CDR1 DFQATT and CDR2 SNEGSKA (reference sequence). The CDR3 contains 18 residues when both ends are counted.

The chain uses TRBV20-1 and TRBJ2-2; D gene uncertain. CDR3 size: 14 residues. Germline CDR1 DFQATT, CDR2 SNEGSKA (reference sequence). V was trimmed by 0 bases and J by 3 bases, leaving 8 bases between them. The CDR3 loop reads CSARDYIDTGELFF. In nucleotides, the CDR3 is TGCAGTGCTAGAGACTACATAGACACCGGGGAGCTGTTTTTT.

This clonotype is large in the sample. This chain uses TRBV20-1 with TRBJ2-1; D is perhaps TRBD1 or TRBD2 (5 bases each). Per the germline V gene, CDR1 is DFQATT and CDR2 is SNEGSKA (reference sequence). Trimming cost V 1 base and J 5 bases, with 12 bases left between them. This CDR3 has 14 residues. DNA for the CDR3: TGCAGTGCTAGAGGGGACCGGGACCACAATGAGCAGTTCTTC. This gives the protein CSARGDRDHNEQFF.

This clonotype is large within its sample. The chain employs TRBV6-4 and TRBJ2-2, with no clear D. CDR1 is MRHNA, CDR2 SNTAGT, per germline. The CDR3 is 13 amino acids. V lost 0 bases and J lost 4, with 3 bases in between. The CDR3 DNA reads as TGTGCCAGCAGTGACTCGCTCACCGGGGAGCTGTTTTTT. This translates into CASSDSLTGELFF.

V gene TRBV12-3 or TRBV12-4 combines with J gene TRBJ2-4; D remains unclear. The CDR3 is made up of 13 amino acids. V shed 5 bases and J shed 5 bases, with 10 bases lying between them. CDR3 nucleotides: TGTGCCAGCAGTCTCCCCCCCGAAAACATTCAGTACTTC. Translated: CASSLPPENIQYF.